These 20 T cell receptor beta chains came from one sample sequenced in a study of CD8+ T cells in alopecia areata listed by TCRdb under 2018. Libraries were prepared through the immunoSEQ multiplex PCR assay. RNA was extracted from all samples and reverse transcribed into cDNA as template for TCR sequencing. TCRdb carries this immuneACCESS record with in-frame sequences only. Its versions omit some clonotypes, under half of them owing to an unresolved V gene in the studies checked, with the rest unexplained. The sample table records roughly 190,000 clones; 55% to 70% of these occur just once. The ten largest make up approximately 0.69% of the sample. The label giving this sample's time point can be read as: less than five weeks on oral tofacitinib. Sample treatment or condition, as interpreted from the label and publication: oral pan-JAK inhibitor, 5-10 mg twice daily. The specimen comprised CD4+ T cells sorted from blood, sampled at week 4, from a patient treated with tofacitinib. All receptors come from a human donor with alopecia areata.

The DNA of the CDR3 is TGTGCCTGGAGTCCAGGCAGGGGTTGGAACACTGAAGCTTTCTTT. Its protein is CAWSPGRGWNTEAFF. The genes are TRBV30 and TRBJ1-1; tentative D call: TRBD1 (6 bases). CDR3 length equals 15 residues. Trimming took 2 bases from V and 1 from J, leaving 14 bases between them. CDR1 is GTSNPN, CDR2 SVGIG, per germline (reference sequence). The full variable domain, completed using reference TRBV30 and TRBJ1-1, is SQTIHQWPATLVQPVGSPLSLECTVEGTSNPNLYWYRQAAGRGLQLLFYSVGIGQISSEVPQNLSASRPQDRQFILSSKKLLLSDSGFYLCAWSPGRGWNTEAFFGQGTRLTVV.

This clone was counted between two and nine times. The chain joins TRBV29-1 to TRBJ1-1; D is uncertain. The CDR3 loop spans 13 amino acids. From germline, CDR1 is SQVTM and CDR2 ANQGSEA. Trimming shortened V by 7 bases and J by 0 bases, and 12 bases separated the two germline ends. As DNA, the CDR3 is TGCAGCGCGTCGACGAGAGTGAACACTGAAGCTTTCTTT. This gives the protein CSASTRVNTEAFF.

The chain carries TRBV27 and TRBJ1-2, with D perhaps TRBD1 (5 bases). V lost 9 bases to trimming and J lost 4 bases, with 18 bases between them. Germline loops: CDR1 MNHEY, CDR2 SMNVEV (reference sequence). The length of the CDR3 is 14 residues. In nucleotides, the CDR3 is TGTGCCAGTCCCCCGGGACCGAGACCCTATGGCTACACCTTC. Residues: CASPPGPRPYGYTF.

V usage is TRBV28 and J usage is TRBJ2-1, with 7 positions matching TRBD2. With V trimmed by 3 bases and J by 7 bases, 3 bases remained unmatched. Germline V lookup: CDR1 MDHEN, CDR2 SYDVKM. This CDR3 spans 13 amino acids. The chain's CDR3 is CASSLGLSNEQFF. The DNA for the CDR3 is TGTGCCAGCAGTTTGGGACTATCGAATGAGCAGTTCTTC.

This clone occurred a few times. Its ends do not fully match the called genes, so a read error is possible. The rearrangement joins TRBV6-5 to TRBJ1-4; 9 bases agree with TRBD1. This CDR3 is 12 amino acids long. CDR1 is MNHEY and CDR2 is SVGAGI in the germline V gene. CDR3 in DNA: TGTGCCAGCAGTTACCGGGGACAGGGAGAGATTTTT. Translated: CASSYRGQGEIF.

The chain carries TRBV4-1 and TRBJ2-2; D gene unclear. Germline lookup yields CDR1 MGHRA and CDR2 YSYEKL. V was cut by 3 bases and J by 6 bases, with 17 bases left in between. The CDR3 runs 16 residues. CDR3 sequence (DNA): TGCGCCAGCAGCCATCTCCGGACGGTCGACTCCGGGGAGCTGTTTTTT. Encoded protein: CASSHLRTVDSGELFF.

This clone turned up a few times. V usage is TRBV28 and J usage is TRBJ1-2; 9 positions match TRBD1. The CDR3 consists of 14 residues. Trimming at V came to 6 bases and at J to 8 bases, leaving 10 bases not matched to a gene. From germline, CDR1 is MDHEN and CDR2 SYDVKM. The CDR3 spells CASSSRDRVYGYTF. For the CDR3, the DNA is TGTGCCAGCAGCTCGAGGGACAGGGTTTACGGCTACACCTTC.

This sequence joins TRBV29-1 and TRBJ1-2, with D possibly being TRBD1 (5 bases). The CDR3 consists of 12 residues. CDR1 and CDR2 from the germline V gene are SQVTM and ANQGSEA. Trimming removed 4 bases from V and 2 bases from J, with 8 bases in between. The CDR3 DNA follows: TGCAGCGTTGTAGGACAAAACTATGGCTACACCTTC. This codes for CSVVGQNYGYTF.

Comment on this clone: At one end the junction does not follow the germline gene, possibly because of a read error. V and J are TRBV7-7 and TRBJ2-5, with 9 bases lining up with TRBD1. The germline gives CDR1 SSHAT, CDR2 FNYEAQ (reference sequence). The CDR3 runs to 14 residues. CDR3 nucleotides: TGTGCTAGCAGCCCGGGACAGGGCGAAGAGACCCAGTACTTC. Its protein product is CASSPGQGEETQYF.

The rearrangement uses TRBV7-3 and TRBJ2-7; D is undetermined. There are 11 residues in the CDR3. Trimming took 1 base from V and 4 from J, leaving 2 bases between them. Germline CDR1 reads SGHTA; CDR2 reads FQGTGA. The CDR3 is CASSLKYEQYF. The CDR3 DNA sequence: TGTGCCAGCAGCTTAAAGTACGAGCAGTACTTC. The full variable domain, its missing parts supplied by reference TRBV7-3 and TRBJ2-7, is GAGVSQTPSNKVTEKGKYVELRCDPISGHTALYWYRQSLGQGPEFLIYFQGTGAADDSGLPNDRFFAVRPEGSVSTLKIQRTERGDSAVYLCASSLKYEQYFGPGTRLTVT.

This clone has a handful of counts. CDR3 nucleotide sequence: TGTGCCATCAGTGAATCGGAGAAGGGAAAACTGTTTTTT. Residues: CAISESEKGKLFF. The chain links TRBV10-3 to TRBJ1-4; the D is unclear. Trimming took 3 bases from V and 10 from J, leaving 12 bases between them. CDR3 length equals 13 residues. Germline lookup yields CDR1 ENHRY and CDR2 SYGVKD.

This clone was counted a few times. In nucleotides, the CDR3 is TGTGCCTGGACCGACAGGAGCAATCAGCCCCAGCATTTT. Translation gives CAWTDRSNQPQHF. V is TRBV30 and J is TRBJ1-5; TRBD1 is a possible D gene (6 bases). V was shortened by 4 bases and J by 1 base, with 8 bases between the two germline ends. Per the germline V gene, CDR1 is GTSNPN and CDR2 is SVGIG (reference sequence). This CDR3 has 13 residues.

The table lists this clone with a count of one. This rearrangement joins TRBV2 to TRBJ1-5, with D unclear. V lost 8 bases and J lost 0, with 17 bases in between. This CDR3 contains 16 residues. Germline V gives CDR1 SNHLY, CDR2 FYNNEI. The CDR3 loop is CASGQWSTISNQPQHF. DNA for the CDR3: TGTGCCAGCGGTCAGTGGAGTACGATTAGCAATCAGCCCCAGCATTTT.

The chain links TRBV30 to TRBJ1-2; no definite D call. Germline assignment: CDR1 GTSNPN and CDR2 SVGIG (reference sequence). The CDR3 has 14 amino acids. With 5 bases removed from V and 6 bases from J, the gap between germline ends came to 19 bases. The CDR3 spells CAWFKSYSLNGYTF. CDR3 nucleotide sequence: TGTGCCTGGTTTAAGAGCTATTCCCTCAATGGCTACACCTTC. The full variable domain, its missing parts supplied by reference TRBV30 and TRBJ1-2, is SQTIHQWPATLVQPVGSPLSLECTVEGTSNPNLYWYRQAAGRGLQLLFYSVGIGQISSEVPQNLSASRPQDRQFILSSKKLLLSDSGFYLCAWFKSYSLNGYTFGSGTRLTVV.

The sample holds a few counts of this clone. V usage is TRBV29-1 and J usage is TRBJ2-5; D possibly corresponds to TRBD1 (5 bases). Per germline, CDR1 SQVTM and CDR2 ANQGSEA. Between the trimmed V and J ends, which lost 4 bases and 4 bases, there was a span of 19 bases. The CDR3 is 15 amino acids. CDR3 loop: CSVAWGAVAAETQYF. DNA of the CDR3: TGCAGCGTTGCCTGGGGCGCGGTGGCGGCAGAGACCCAGTACTTC.

The chain recombines TRBV6-6 with TRBJ2-7; possible D gene TRBD2, 6 bases. The CDR3 runs to 15 residues. Deletions cut 5 bases from V and 0 bases from J, with 14 bases between. In germline, CDR1 is MNHNY, CDR2 SVGAGI (reference sequence). The CDR3 DNA follows: TGTGCCAGCAGTCCTGTTTACGGGAGCTCCTACGAGCAGTACTTC. It is translated as CASSPVYGSSYEQYF.

The chain combines TRBV20-1 with TRBJ1-5; D is ambiguous. Trimming cost V 5 bases and J 6 bases, with 2 bases left between them. CDR3 length equals 9 residues. Per the germline V gene, CDR1 is DFQATT and CDR2 is SNEGSKA (reference sequence). The CDR3: CSAGQPQHF. CDR3 nucleotide sequence: TGCAGTGCTGGTCAGCCCCAGCATTTT.

There are a few counts of this clone. V and J are TRBV28 and TRBJ2-1; TRBD1 aligns across 7 bases. In germline, CDR1 is MDHEN, CDR2 SYDVKM. Trimming at V came to 6 bases and at J to 4 bases, leaving 3 bases not matched to a gene. CDR3 length: 13 amino acids. Written as DNA, the CDR3 is TGTGCCAGCAGGGTGGGACAGTACAATGAGCAGTTCTTC. Translated: CASRVGQYNEQFF.

The V gene is TRBV7-2, the J gene TRBJ2-1; weak D call: TRBD2 (6 bases). Germline CDR1 reads SGHTA; CDR2 reads FQGNSA. The V and J ends lost 4 bases and 8 bases respectively, with 15 bases between them. CDR3 length: 14 residues. CDR3 protein: CASSSDWGEDEQFF. As DNA, the CDR3 is TGTGCCAGCAGCTCCGATTGGGGGGAGGATGAGCAGTTCTTC.

The chain combines TRBV4-1 with TRBJ2-2; no firm D call. The germline V gene has CDR1 MGHRA and CDR2 YSYEKL. V dropped 2 bases and J dropped 5 bases, with 9 bases sitting between them. The CDR3 is 14 amino acids. The CDR3 sequence: CASSQNLGTGELFF. DNA of the CDR3: TGCGCCAGCAGCCAAAACCTAGGAACCGGGGAGCTGTTTTTT.